The entry below describes one T cell receptor (beta chain). Generated by immunoSEQ multiplex PCR, the TCRdb table keeps only in-frame clones and is missing some. Of 15,000 or so clones in the sample, roughly 80% were seen once. These data are taken from a study of tumor-infiltrating lymphocytes in localized non-small cell lung cancer. Trimming removed 1 base at V and 4 bases at J, with 10 bases between. The CDR3 is made up of 14 amino acids. Germline V gene lookup returns CDR1 MNHNS and CDR2 SASEGT. This clonotype originated in a human donor with non-small cell lung cancer. The V call is TRBV6-1, the J call TRBJ1-1, with D unresolved. Sequenced input: lung tumor tissue. This CDR3 reads CASSEVRVVTEAFF. In DNA form, the CDR3 reads TGTGCCAGCAGTGAAGTGAGGGTCGTCACTGAAGCTTTCTTT.